This TCR beta chain was retrieved from a study of blood T cell repertoires in COVID-19. At the level of the study: COVID-19 samples collected from the United States, Italy and Spain covered acute and convalescent phases. PBMCs, B-cell-depleted T cells, or T cells provided the cDNA or gDNA that made up the material.

In the authors' methods: For nucleated cells, counts were estimated from reference gene primer amplification. The assay was immunoSEQ multiplex PCR, and TCRdb's table has in-frame clones only and misses some. V and J calls and clone size follow that table, whereas D and trimming were derived from the DNA. Of around 230,000 clones listed, 81% were seen once; the top ten hold 7.5% to 9%. The receptor was isolated from a woman older than 75 with acute or convalescent COVID-19. The sequenced sample consisted of peripheral blood.

The CDR3 sequence: CASSPGDRAYGYTF. In nucleotides, the CDR3 is TGTGCCAGCAGCCCAGGGGACAGGGCCTATGGCTACACCTTC. The chain recombines TRBV6-5 with TRBJ1-2, with 9 bases fitting TRBD1. V trimming: 6 bases; J trimming: 4 bases; junction bases outside the gene matches: 6. CDR1 is MNHEY and CDR2 is SVGAGI in the germline V gene. This CDR3 comprises 14 residues.